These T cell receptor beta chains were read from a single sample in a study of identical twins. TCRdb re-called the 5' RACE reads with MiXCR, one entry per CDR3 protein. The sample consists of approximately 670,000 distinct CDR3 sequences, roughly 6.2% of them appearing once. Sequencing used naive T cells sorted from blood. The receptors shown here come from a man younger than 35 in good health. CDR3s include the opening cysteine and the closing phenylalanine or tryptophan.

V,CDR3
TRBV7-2,CASTRDPTYEQYF
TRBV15,CATTLGRGRKETQYF
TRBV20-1,CSARDSSAFSYEQYF
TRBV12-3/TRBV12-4,CASSLGPPADQETQYF
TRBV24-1,CATRGQLGTDTQYF
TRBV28,CASSSLRTSAKPNTGELFF
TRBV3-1,CASSQGAGSVGYTF
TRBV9,CASSAFSGREINEQFF
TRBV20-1,CSARYSATSEQFF
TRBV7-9,CASMRSKAFF
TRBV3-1,CASSWGTSGTFGRQETQYF
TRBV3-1,CASSQDYLRTQASYEQYF
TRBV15,CATSRIESSYNEQFF
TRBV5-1,CASRPLRGTRIDTGELFF
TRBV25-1,CASSEFDRNQPQHF
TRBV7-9,CASSSGVSYGYTF
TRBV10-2,CASSVIARDTEAFF
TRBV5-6,CASTAGGIEAFF
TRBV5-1,CASSLGQAFLNTEAFF
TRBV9,CASSVAGTSGTDTQYF
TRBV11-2,CASSAGGSRTEAFF
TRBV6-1,CASSLGQTGELFF
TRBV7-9,CASSLDYADTQYF
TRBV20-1,CSASGTGRSQDAYEQYF
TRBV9,CASSVENGYTF
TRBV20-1,CSARPLAGEQFF
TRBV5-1,CASSLGQAVQYEAFF
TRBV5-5,CASSPGLAGGLYNEQFF
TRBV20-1,CSAREKSSGFFNVLQETQYF
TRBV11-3,CASSLGGASGRDNEQFF
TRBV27,CASSSAGDEQYF
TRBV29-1,CSVGTGEQFF
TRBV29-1,CSVGLSDTEAFF
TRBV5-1,CASSMSGKNTGELFF
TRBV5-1,CASSLGQGAGDTEAFF
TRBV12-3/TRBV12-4,CASSSVGAGTDTQYF
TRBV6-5,CASSYSSGYQPQHF
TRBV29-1,CSAWTGSNYGYTF
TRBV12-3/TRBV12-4,CASRGLAGGGNIQYF
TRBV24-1,CATSYTVEQFF
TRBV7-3,CASSSTGLGKNIQYF
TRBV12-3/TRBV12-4,CASSLLDIGNSPLHF
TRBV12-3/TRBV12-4,CASSPTVWGETQYF
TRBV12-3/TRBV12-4,CASIKAGGINEQFF
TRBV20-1,CSASGLAGGRHEQFF
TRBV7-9,CASSLDGITEYF
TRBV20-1,CSAPRGLAGPSTDTQYF
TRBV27,CASRRSIAEGYTF
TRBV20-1,CSVASGRGSTQYF